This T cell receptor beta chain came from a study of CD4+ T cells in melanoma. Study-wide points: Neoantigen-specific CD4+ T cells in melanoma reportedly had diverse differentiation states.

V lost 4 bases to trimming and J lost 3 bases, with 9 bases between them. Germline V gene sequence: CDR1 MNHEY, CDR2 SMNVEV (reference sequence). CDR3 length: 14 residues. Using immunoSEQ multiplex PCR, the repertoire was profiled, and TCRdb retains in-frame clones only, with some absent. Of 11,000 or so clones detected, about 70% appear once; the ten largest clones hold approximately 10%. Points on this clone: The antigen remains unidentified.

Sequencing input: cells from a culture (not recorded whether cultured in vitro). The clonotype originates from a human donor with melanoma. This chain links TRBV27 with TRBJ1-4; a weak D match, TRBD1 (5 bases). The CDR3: CASSWRGSNEKLFF. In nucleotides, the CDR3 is TGTGCCAGCAGTTGGAGGGGATCTAATGAAAAACTGTTTTTT.